These T cell receptor beta chains were read from a single sample in a study of shared clonotypes between healthy human individuals. Sequencing used immunoSEQ multiplex PCR; TCRdb keeps in-frame clones, though not all of them. The repertoire consists of 980,000 or so clones, with around three quarters occurring once and the leading ten covering roughly 1.5%. Sequencing was performed on memory CD4+ T cells sorted from blood. The receptors come from a man between 18 and 29 years old in good health. Each CDR3 is given with its conserved first and last residue. The order of the fields is clone size, D gene, J gene, V gene, CDR3 protein, CDR3 DNA. A D gene is named only where the DNA matches it firmly. Not every row has a clone size; where given, it reads once, few, many or a size class.

size: .
D: .
J: TRBJ1-2
V: TRBV5-6
CDR3: CASSLAYGDGRNGYTF
DNA: TGTGCCAGCAGCTTGGCCTATGGGGATGGAAGGAATGGCTACACCTTC

size: once
D: TRBD1
J: TRBJ2-7
V: TRBV6-1
CDR3: CASSVTGGPSHEQYF
DNA: TGTGCCAGCAGCGTCACAGGGGGCCCTTCCCACGAGCAGTACTTC

size: once
D: TRBD1
J: TRBJ2-7
V: TRBV27
CDR3: CASSLKGQGRIYGFYEQYF
DNA: TGTGCCAGCAGTTTGAAGGGACAGGGTCGAATATACGGGTTCTACGAGCAGTACTTC

size: .
D: TRBD1
J: TRBJ1-6
V: TRBV7-9
CDR3: CASSFGGQGGSPLHF
DNA: TGTGCCAGCAGCTTCGGGGGACAGGGGGGTTCACCCCTCCACTTT

size: .
D: .
J: TRBJ2-5
V: TRBV14
CDR3: CASSQEWAVQETQYF
DNA: TGTGCCAGCAGCCAAGAATGGGCAGTTCAAGAGACCCAGTACTTC

size: .
D: .
J: TRBJ1-5
V: TRBV10-2
CDR3: CASSDLVGQPQHF
DNA: TGCGCCAGCAGTGATTTGGTCGGCCAGCCCCAGCATTTT

size: .
D: .
J: TRBJ1-4
V: TRBV2
CDR3: CASRAGTTGSTNEKLFF
DNA: TGTGCCAGCAGGGCCGGGACCACAGGGTCCACTAATGAAAAACTGTTTTTT

size: .
D: .
J: TRBJ1-1
V: TRBV5-1
CDR3: CATQQEGGATEAFF
DNA: TGCGCCACCCAACAAGAGGGGGGGGCCACTGAAGCTTTCTTT

size: once
D: .
J: TRBJ2-7
V: TRBV12-5
CDR3: CASGLVLGGVYEQYF
DNA: TGTGCTAGTGGTTTGGTACTCGGCGGGGTCTACGAGCAGTACTTC

size: .
D: .
J: TRBJ2-3
V: TRBV11-1
CDR3: CASSLEADTQYF
DNA: TGTGCCAGCAGCTTAGAGGCAGATACGCAGTATTTT

size: .
D: TRBD1
J: TRBJ1-4
V: TRBV18
CDR3: CASSRQGSNEKLFF
DNA: TGTGCCAGCTCGCGACAGGGGTCTAATGAAAAACTGTTTTTT

size: .
D: .
J: TRBJ2-5
V: TRBV5-8
CDR3: CASSRRTGGETQYF
DNA: TGTGCCAGCAGCCGAAGGACCGGCGGGGAGACCCAGTACTTC

size: .
D: .
J: TRBJ2-1
V: TRBV5-4
CDR3: CASSQSWSLSQQFF
DNA: TGTGCCAGCAGCCAATCCTGGAGTCTCTCCCAGCAGTTCTTC

size: .
D: .
J: TRBJ1-2
V: TRBV7-8
CDR3: CASSLNSNPLYGYTF
DNA: TGTGCCAGCAGCTTAAACTCGAACCCCCTCTATGGCTACACCTTC

size: few
D: .
J: TRBJ1-1
V: TRBV7-2
CDR3: CASSFRGNTEAFF
DNA: TGTGCCAGCAGCTTCAGAGGGAACACTGAAGCTTTCTTT

size: .
D: .
J: TRBJ2-7
V: TRBV6-5
CDR3: CASSIRGNPYEQYF
DNA: TGTGCCAGCAGTATTAGAGGGAACCCCTACGAGCAGTACTTC

size: .
D: .
J: TRBJ1-1
V: TRBV6-5
CDR3: CASLRGGTEAFF
DNA: TGTGCCAGCCTAAGAGGCGGCACTGAAGCTTTCTTT

size: .
D: TRBD2
J: TRBJ2-1
V: TRBV5-4
CDR3: CASSLVLAGDNEQFF
DNA: TGTGCCAGCAGCTTGGTACTAGCGGGGGACAATGAGCAGTTCTTC

size: .
D: TRBD1
J: TRBJ1-1
V: TRBV30
CDR3: CAWIYTGANTEAFF
DNA: TGTGCCTGGATCTACACAGGGGCGAACACTGAAGCTTTCTTT

size: .
D: TRBD2
J: TRBJ2-7
V: TRBV5-1
CDR3: CASSRGTSGSYEQYF
DNA: TGCGCCAGCAGCCGAGGGACTAGCGGGAGCTACGAGCAGTACTTC

size: .
D: .
J: TRBJ2-4
V: TRBV5-1
CDR3: CASSLVWGKNIQYF
DNA: TGCGCCAGCAGCTTGGTGTGGGGGAAAAACATTCAGTACTTC